This TCR beta chain was sequenced during a study of monozygotic twins with inflammatory bowel disease. Looked up from germline, CDR1 is SNHLY and CDR2 is FYNNEI. This CDR3 contains 12 residues. Note on this clonotype: Its specificity is unknown.

Study outcomes and limitations: Patients received differing immunosuppressive treatments, which may have added variability to their repertoires. Those with IBD had lower TCRbeta diversity (inverse Simpson) than their healthy co-twins did.

TCRdb reprocessed the 5' RACE reads and keeps a single row for each CDR3 protein, giving no DNA. The table lists roughly 160,000 distinct CDR3 sequences. This sequence was found in a human donor with ulcerative colitis or Crohn's disease, or a healthy co-twin of an affected twin (not recorded which). Sequencing was performed on blood. The rearrangement uses TRBV2 and TRBJ2-4; lacking DNA, the TRBD2 call made by TCRdb goes unchecked. CDR3 amino acids: CASKPEGNQAGF.